The clone carrying this T cell receptor beta chain rates as medium-sized. This sample was included in a study of low-dose radiotherapy and immunotherapy resistance in tumors. Study details: With fractions of 0.5 Gy given every 2 weeks, Cohort 1 accumulated a total of 6.5 Gy. With cycle 1 day 1 as the start, patients took oral aspirin 300 mg daily for four cycles.

Time point here: before trial treatment. Low-dose radiotherapy and low-dose cyclophosphamide, together with aspirin, ipilimumab and nivolumab, were given to donors. cDNA synthesis used a TRAV/TRBV-specific primer set for both chains. It was with a constant-region primer and a V-primer adapter that TCRs were amplified over roughly 18 PCR cycles. MiXCR, run by TCRdb on the reads, gives a single entry per CDR3 protein. The data contain tens of thousands of distinct CDR3 sequences, around 18% of them singletons. The source of this sequence is a male donor with prostate cancer. The specimen comprised PBMCs, sampled before treatment.

The CDR3 is CASSAGQGFHNEQFF. In DNA, the CDR3 is TGTGCCAGCAGCGCGGGACAGGGGTTTCACAATGAGCAGTTCTTC. The chain uses TRBV5-5 and TRBJ2-1, with 10 bases aligning to TRBD1. V lost 4 bases, J lost 5 bases, and 6 bases stayed unmatched. Germline V gives CDR1 SGHKS, CDR2 YYEKEE (reference sequence). The CDR3 runs to 15 residues.